This T cell receptor (beta chain) derives from a study of monozygotic twins with inflammatory bowel disease. Germline CDR1 SGHNT, CDR2 YYREEE (reference sequence). This CDR3 is built from 14 residues. Note on this clonotype: The antigen is undetermined.

Eight distinct reactions (per sample) were used to make the cDNA. TCRdb re-called the 5' RACE reads and shows each CDR3 protein once, DNA omitted. In all, the sample yields fewer than 110,000 distinct CDR3 sequences. General study results and limits: IBD patients had lower TCRbeta diversity (inverse Simpson) than healthy co-twins. Twin concordance left repertoire similarity unchanged, with limited power a possible explanation for this lack of difference. Especially with disease activity, IBD patients shared fewer clonotypes with others than healthy twins did.

The clonotype originates from a human donor with ulcerative colitis or Crohn's disease, or a healthy co-twin of an affected twin (not recorded which). The sequenced material came from blood. The V and J genes are TRBV5-4 and TRBJ2-5; TCRdb names TRBD2, which stays unverified in the absence of DNA. The CDR3 protein is CASSLGTSIKTQYF.